The 23 T cell receptor beta chains below all came from one sample that was sequenced in a study of cytomegalovirus exposure and HLA in healthy donors. PCR used 60 Vbeta primers and 13 Jbeta primers. TCRdb's table, derived via immunoSEQ multiplex PCR, lists solely in-frame clones and lacks some. The sample contains a few hundred thousand clones, roughly 80% of which appear only once. Sample: PBMCs. Receptors were obtained from a girl aged 2-10 years in good health and CMV-seronegative.

The rearrangement uses TRBV7-9 and TRBJ2-2; 7 bases align to TRBD2. The junction had 10 bases not matched to a gene; V was cut back by 5 bases and J by 4 bases. CDR3 length: 16 residues. Germline lookup yields CDR1 SEHNR and CDR2 FQNEAQ (reference sequence). The CDR3 DNA sequence: TGTGCCAGCAGCCAGCTGGGGGGGATCATCACCGGGGAGCTGTTTTTT. It specifies CASSQLGGIITGELFF.

This chain uses TRBV27 with TRBJ1-1; no firm D call. V was clipped by 7 bases and J by 7 bases, with 22 bases between them. The CDR3 length is 15 residues. Germline lookup yields CDR1 MNHEY and CDR2 SMNVEV (reference sequence). CDR3 DNA sequence: TGTGCCAGCACCCCCGACGGGCGGGGTCGGAGTGAAGCTTTCTTT. Protein product: CASTPDGRGRSEAFF.

This clone occurred once. The V gene is TRBV5-3, the J gene TRBJ2-2, with D possibly matching TRBD2 (5 bases). TRBV5-3 has ORF status, its function being uncertain. V dropped 4 bases and J dropped 3 bases, with 19 bases sitting between them. The CDR3 covers 17 residues. The CDR3 loop reads CARSQLLLRGDTGELFF. CDR3 nucleotides: TGTGCCAGAAGCCAACTCCTGTTACGGGGAGACACCGGGGAGCTGTTTTTT.

This chain links TRBV2 with TRBJ2-7; TRBD2 is a possible D gene (6 bases). The CDR3 runs to 14 residues. V was cut by 5 bases and J by 6 bases, with 17 bases left in between. Germline V gene lookup returns CDR1 SNHLY and CDR2 FYNNEI. CDR3 bases: TGTGCCAGCAGTCCCCCGGGACTCACTCCCGAGCAGTACTTC. It is translated as CASSPPGLTPEQYF.

V gene TRBV9 combines with J gene TRBJ2-5, with D possibly TRBD1 on 5 matching bases. V lost 3 bases and J 1 base, leaving 13 bases between the germline ends. Per the germline V gene, CDR1 is SGDLS and CDR2 is YYNGEE. The CDR3 runs 15 residues. The CDR3 spells CASSAWTNPQETQYF. As DNA, the CDR3 is TGTGCCAGCAGCGCCTGGACAAACCCCCAAGAGACCCAGTACTTC.

In this sample, this clone turned up once. The gene calls are TRBV4-1 and TRBJ2-2; 8 nucleotides line up with TRBD1. This CDR3 has 16 amino acids. V dropped 3 bases and J dropped 3; count of bases not matched to a gene: 6. Germline loops: CDR1 MGHRA, CDR2 YSYEKL. This CDR3 reads CASSQPQGAYTGELFF. In DNA, the CDR3 is TGCGCCAGCAGCCAGCCTCAGGGGGCTTACACCGGGGAGCTGTTTTTT.

The chain employs TRBV7-9 and TRBJ2-7; unclear D gene. The V gene's germline CDR1 is SEHNR and CDR2 FQNEAQ (reference sequence). The CDR3 extends over 15 amino acids. V lost 5 bases and J lost 6, with 20 bases in between. CDR3 region: CASSRRHPHHGEQYF. The CDR3 bases are TGTGCCAGCAGCCGACGACACCCCCACCATGGCGAGCAGTACTTC.

This chain links TRBV30 with TRBJ2-2, with 10 positions matching TRBD1. V lost 8 bases, J lost 6 bases, and 9 bases stayed unmatched. The CDR3 contains 14 residues. From germline, CDR1 is GTSNPN and CDR2 SVGIG (reference sequence). The CDR3 DNA reads as TGTGCCACGGGGACAGGGGCGCTCCCCGGGGAGCTGTTTTTT. This sequence encodes CATGTGALPGELFF. Full variable domain (missing parts from reference TRBV30 and TRBJ2-2): SQTIHQWPATLVQPVGSPLSLECTVEGTSNPNLYWYRQAAGRGLQLLFYSVGIGQISSEVPQNLSASRPQDRQFILSSKKLLLSDSGFYLCATGTGALPGELFFGEGSRLTVL.

The CDR3 DNA reads TGTGCCAGCTCACCCGGGACTAGTAGGGGCTACGAGCAGTACTTC. Amino acid sequence: CASSPGTSRGYEQYF. V and J are TRBV18 and TRBJ2-7, with 8 nucleotides matching TRBD2. Per the germline V gene, CDR1 is KGHSH and CDR2 is LQKENI. The CDR3 loop spans 15 amino acids. The junction had 7 bases not matched to a gene; V was cut back by 3 bases and J by 3 bases.

The rearrangement links TRBV18 to TRBJ2-1, with 10 bases that match TRBD2. This CDR3 spans 14 amino acids. Germline lookup yields CDR1 KGHSH and CDR2 LQKENI. The V and J ends lost 2 bases and 7 bases, in that order; junction bases with no gene match: 2. The CDR3 nucleotides are TGTGCCAGCTCACCAATAGCGGGAGGAAATGAGCAGTTCTTC. It is translated as CASSPIAGGNEQFF.

The rearrangement joins TRBV2 to TRBJ2-7, with D uncertain. V lost 3 bases and J lost 3, with 21 bases in between. The CDR3 length is 17 residues. CDR1 and CDR2 (germline): SNHLY, FYNNEI. In nucleotides, the CDR3 is TGTGCCAGCAGTGATCTCTCCCGGGTGGAGCACCTCTACGAGCAGTACTTC. Translated: CASSDLSRVEHLYEQYF. Using reference TRBV2 and TRBJ2-7 for the parts outside the CDR3, the full variable domain is EPEVTQTPSHQVTQMGQEVILRCVPISNHLYFYWYRQILGQKVEFLVSFYNNEISEKSEIFDDQFSVERPDGSNFTLKIRSTKLEDSAMYFCASSDLSRVEHLYEQYFGPGTRLTVT.

This sequence joins TRBV21-1 and TRBJ2-2; TRBD1 is the table's D call and was not checked against the DNA. TRBV21-1 is a pseudogene locus. This CDR3 has 16 residues. CDR3 nucleotide sequence: TGTGCCAGCAGCAAAGTTCGGACAGTGAACACCGGGGAGCTGTTTTTT. Translation gives CASSKVRTVNTGELFF.

This chain connects TRBV14 to TRBJ2-7; weak D call: TRBD2 (6 bases). The CDR3 covers 13 residues. Germline lookup yields CDR1 SGHDN and CDR2 FVKESK. Trimming left V 8 bases short and J 1 base short, with 12 bases between. CDR3 sequence (DNA): TGTGCCAGCCGGGGGACGACGTCCTACGAGCAGTACTTC. Protein sequence: CASRGTTSYEQYF. Full variable domain (outside the CDR3, taken from reference TRBV14 and TRBJ2-7): EAGVTQFPSHSVIEKGQTVTLRCDPISGHDNLYWYRRVMGKEIKFLLHFVKESKQDESGMPNNRFLAERTGGTYSTLKVQPAELEDSGVYFCASRGTTSYEQYFGPGTRLTVT.

Worth noting for this clone: The junction and the germline gene differ at one end; a read error may be behind it. The chain carries TRBV15 and TRBJ2-2; 10 nucleotides line up with TRBD1. CDR1 LNHNV and CDR2 YYDKDF come from the germline V gene (reference sequence). The CDR3 consists of 20 residues. Written as DNA, the CDR3 is TGTGCCACCAGCAACAGCTTGACAGGGGGCGAACTGTTAGACACCGGGGAGCTGCTTTTT. It encodes CATSNSLTGGELLDTGELLF.

The rearrangement links TRBV27 to TRBJ1-4, with D unresolved. The V end lost 8 bases, the J end lost 8 bases, and 18 bases lay between the germline ends. Germline CDR1 MNHEY, CDR2 SMNVEV (reference sequence). This CDR3 comprises 14 residues. CDR3 sequence reads: CASRRAGIGEKLFF. The DNA of the CDR3 is TGTGCCAGCCGCCGAGCGGGCATTGGCGAAAAACTGTTTTTT.

The rearrangement joins TRBV28 to TRBJ2-7; the match to TRBD2 covers 8 bases. This CDR3 contains 15 residues. Germline assignment: CDR1 MDHEN and CDR2 SYDVKM. The trim removed 0 bases at V and 6 bases at J, leaving 7 bases unmatched. The CDR3 spells CASSLWAAGAGEQYF. CDR3 nucleotide sequence: TGTGCCAGCAGTTTATGGGCAGCGGGAGCGGGCGAGCAGTACTTC.

The chain links TRBV7-3 to TRBJ2-7; possibly TRBD2 for D (5 bases). With 5 bases removed from V and 6 bases from J, the gap between germline ends came to 11 bases. This CDR3 spans 12 amino acids. Germline V gene sequence: CDR1 SGHTA, CDR2 FQGTGA. The CDR3 loop reads CASSPNGIEQYF. CDR3 coding DNA: TGTGCCAGCAGCCCCAACGGGATCGAGCAGTACTTC.

The chain couples TRBV28 to TRBJ1-2, with a tentative D call TRBD1 (6 bases). Trimming took off 8 bases at V and 6 bases at J, with 16 bases between the two ends. The germline V gene encodes CDR1 MDHEN and CDR2 SYDVKM. CDR3 length: 13 residues. The CDR3 sequence: CASHRQGGDGYTF. The CDR3 region has the DNA TGTGCCAGCCATCGTCAAGGGGGGGATGGCTACACCTTC.

J is TRBJ2-2 and V is TRBV9; 9 bases fit TRBD1. With 3 bases clipped from V and 6 bases from J, the junction kept 18 bases outside the gene matches. Germline lookup yields CDR1 SGDLS and CDR2 YYNGEE. CDR3 length: 19 residues. The CDR3 protein is CASSDSRDRAIPGAGELFF. In nucleotides, the CDR3 is TGTGCCAGCAGCGATTCCCGGGACAGGGCAATTCCGGGGGCCGGGGAGCTGTTTTTT.

The chain is built from TRBV9 and TRBJ2-6, with D possibly being TRBD1 (5 bases). Germline V gives CDR1 SGDLS, CDR2 YYNGEE. The CDR3 spans 18 residues. V shed 0 bases and J shed 0 bases, with 13 bases lying between them. The CDR3 spells CASSVGSGPSSGANVLTF. The DNA for the CDR3 is TGTGCCAGCAGCGTAGGATCAGGGCCGAGCTCTGGGGCCAACGTCCTGACTTTC.

This rearrangement joins TRBV6-5 to TRBJ2-7; the match to TRBD2 covers 7 bases. V lost 0 bases to trimming and J lost 2 bases; unmatched junction nucleotides: 4. The length of the CDR3 is 15 residues. CDR1 and CDR2 (germline): MNHEY, SVGAGI. As DNA, the CDR3 is TGTGCCAGCAGTTACTCGGCGGGGGATCCCTACGAGCAGTACTTC. Its translation: CASSYSAGDPYEQYF.

The rearrangement uses TRBV7-9 and TRBJ1-2, with TRBD1 matching over 7 bases. The CDR3 is 17 residues long. J was trimmed by 1 base and V by 4 bases; bases with no gene match: 12. CDR1 and CDR2 from the germline V gene are SEHNR and FQNEAQ (reference sequence). CDR3 DNA: TGTGCCAGCAGCTACCTGGGACAGAAACTTGTTAACTATGGCTACACCTTC. It specifies CASSYLGQKLVNYGYTF. The variable domain in full, with the rest retrieved from reference TRBV7-9 and TRBJ1-2, is DTGVSQNPRHKITKRGQNVTFRCDPISEHNRLYWYRQTLGQGPEFLTYFQNEAQLEKSRLLSDRFSAERPKGSFSTLEIQRTEQGDSAMYLCASSYLGQKLVNYGYTFGSGTRLTVV.

The genes are TRBV15 and TRBJ2-7, with 14 positions matching TRBD2. The CDR3 runs to 19 residues. Per the germline V gene, CDR1 is LNHNV and CDR2 is YYDKDF (reference sequence). J lost 0 bases, V lost 3 bases, and 10 bases had no gene match. The CDR3 region has the DNA TGTGCCACCAGCAGCGATGGGGGACTAGCGGGAGAGCACTCCTACGAGCAGTACTTC. This translates into CATSSDGGLAGEHSYEQYF.